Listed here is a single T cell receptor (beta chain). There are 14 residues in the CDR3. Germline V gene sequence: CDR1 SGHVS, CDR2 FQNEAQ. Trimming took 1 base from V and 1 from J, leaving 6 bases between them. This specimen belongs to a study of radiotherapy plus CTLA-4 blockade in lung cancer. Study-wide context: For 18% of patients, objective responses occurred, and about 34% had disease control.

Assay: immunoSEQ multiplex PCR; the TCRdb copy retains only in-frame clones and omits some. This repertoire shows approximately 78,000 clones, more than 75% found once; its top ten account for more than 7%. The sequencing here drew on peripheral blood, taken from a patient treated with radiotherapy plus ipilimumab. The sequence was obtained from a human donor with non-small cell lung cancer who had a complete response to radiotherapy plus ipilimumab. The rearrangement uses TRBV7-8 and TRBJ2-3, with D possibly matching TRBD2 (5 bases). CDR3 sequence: CASSLGRGTDTQYF. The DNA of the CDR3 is TGTGCCAGCAGCTTAGGGCGGGGCACAGATACGCAGTATTTT.